The rows below give T cell receptor beta chains drawn from one sample of a study of blood T cells in healthy people across ages. One entry per CDR3 protein results from TCRdb running MiXCR on the 5' RACE reads. In the table there are about a million distinct CDR3 sequences, around two fifths of which are singletons. The sequenced material came from blood. Receptors originate from a man aged 18 to 29 in good health. The CDR3 runs from the conserved cysteine through the conserved F or W. The order of the fields is clone size, J gene, D gene, V gene, CDR3 protein, CDR3 DNA. A D gene is named only where the DNA matches it firmly. The size field is filled for only some rows; it gives once, few, many or a size class.

abundance: .; j_gene: TRBJ1-2; d_gene: .; v_gene: TRBV28; CDR3aa: CATPLQGKRDGYTF; CDR3nt: TGTGCCACCCCCCTGCAGGGGAAAAGGGATGGCTACACCTTC
abundance: .; j_gene: TRBJ2-5; d_gene: .; v_gene: TRBV6-5; CDR3aa: CASSYSGSQETQYF; CDR3nt: TGTGCCAGCAGTTACTCGGGCAGCCAAGAGACCCAGTACTTC
abundance: .; j_gene: TRBJ2-7; d_gene: TRBD1; v_gene: TRBV12-3/TRBV12-4; CDR3aa: CASSYPGTAYEQYF; CDR3nt: TGTGCCAGCAGTTATCCCGGGACAGCCTACGAGCAGTACTTC
abundance: .; j_gene: TRBJ2-3; d_gene: TRBD2; v_gene: TRBV12-3/TRBV12-4; CDR3aa: CASSLAERGGLADTQYF; CDR3nt: TGTGCCAGCAGTTTAGCGGAGCGGGGGGGCCTCGCAGATACGCAGTATTTT
abundance: .; j_gene: TRBJ1-1; d_gene: .; v_gene: TRBV7-9; CDR3aa: CASSLAQATEAFF; CDR3nt: TGTGCCAGCAGCTTAGCGCAGGCCACTGAAGCTTTCTTT
abundance: few; j_gene: TRBJ2-7; d_gene: .; v_gene: TRBV19; CDR3aa: CASSRDSNSYEQYF; CDR3nt: TGTGCCAGTAGTAGGGACTCAAACTCCTACGAGCAGTACTTC
abundance: .; j_gene: TRBJ1-1; d_gene: .; v_gene: TRBV29-1; CDR3aa: CSVASPSNTEAFF; CDR3nt: TGCAGCGTTGCGAGTCCATCGAACACTGAAGCTTTCTTT
abundance: .; j_gene: TRBJ2-2; d_gene: .; v_gene: TRBV28; CDR3aa: CATRGVNTGELFF; CDR3nt: TGTGCTACCCGGGGAGTGAACACCGGGGAGCTGTTTTTT
abundance: .; j_gene: TRBJ2-6; d_gene: .; v_gene: TRBV24-1; CDR3aa: CATSDGQRAGANVLTF; CDR3nt: TGTGCCACCAGTGATGGACAGAGGGCTGGGGCCAACGTCCTGACTTTC
abundance: few; j_gene: TRBJ2-1; d_gene: .; v_gene: TRBV7-7; CDR3aa: CASSLELATYNEQFF; CDR3nt: TGTGCCAGCAGCCTGGAGCTAGCGACTTACAATGAGCAGTTCTTC
abundance: .; j_gene: TRBJ1-1; d_gene: TRBD1; v_gene: TRBV7-2; CDR3aa: CASSSYGQGTTEAFF; CDR3nt: TGTGCCAGCAGCTCCTACGGACAGGGCACGACTGAAGCTTTCTTT
abundance: many; j_gene: TRBJ1-2; d_gene: .; v_gene: TRBV5-6; CDR3aa: CASSRQTGDLNYGYTF; CDR3nt: TGTGCCAGCAGCAGACAGACAGGTGATCTCAACTATGGCTACACCTTC
abundance: .; j_gene: TRBJ1-2; d_gene: .; v_gene: TRBV20-1; CDR3aa: CSARDGGQSLINYGYTF; CDR3nt: TGCAGTGCTAGAGACGGTGGTCAGTCCTTAATTAACTATGGCTACACCTTC
abundance: .; j_gene: TRBJ2-2; d_gene: .; v_gene: TRBV4-2; CDR3aa: CASSQASRELYTGELFF; CDR3nt: TGTGCCAGCAGCCAAGCCTCCCGGGAGCTATACACCGGGGAGCTGTTTTTT
abundance: .; j_gene: TRBJ2-1; d_gene: TRBD2; v_gene: TRBV9; CDR3aa: CASSVKGTSGEFYNEQFF; CDR3nt: TGTGCCAGCAGCGTCAAGGGGACTAGCGGGGAGTTTTACAATGAGCAGTTCTTC
abundance: .; j_gene: TRBJ1-1; d_gene: TRBD1; v_gene: TRBV5-1; CDR3aa: CASSPQQGGNTEAFF; CDR3nt: TGCGCCAGCAGCCCGCAACAGGGGGGGAACACTGAAGCTTTCTTT
abundance: many; j_gene: TRBJ2-3; d_gene: .; v_gene: TRBV14; CDR3aa: CASSQESQTDTQYF; CDR3nt: TGTGCCAGCAGCCAAGAGTCCCAGACAGATACGCAGTATTTT
abundance: .; j_gene: TRBJ1-2; d_gene: .; v_gene: TRBV6-5; CDR3aa: CASSYSRGDKYGYTF; CDR3nt: TGTGCCAGCAGTTACTCAAGGGGGGACAAGTATGGCTACACCTTC
abundance: many; j_gene: TRBJ2-3; d_gene: .; v_gene: TRBV20-1; CDR3aa: CSASPRGGASTDTQYF; CDR3nt: TGCAGTGCCTCACCTAGAGGAGGGGCTAGCACAGATACGCAGTATTTT
abundance: .; j_gene: TRBJ2-1; d_gene: .; v_gene: TRBV4-2; CDR3aa: CASSQRPAYNEQFF; CDR3nt: TGTGCCAGCAGCCAAAGGCCTGCCTACAATGAGCAGTTCTTC
abundance: .; j_gene: TRBJ2-3; d_gene: TRBD1; v_gene: TRBV7-2; CDR3aa: CASSLTRTGATDTQYF; CDR3nt: TGTGCCAGCAGCTTAACTCGGACAGGTGCCACAGATACGCAGTATTTT
abundance: .; j_gene: TRBJ2-7; d_gene: .; v_gene: TRBV29-1; CDR3aa: CSFATSGTYNEQYF; CDR3nt: TGCAGCTTTGCTACCAGCGGAACCTACAATGAGCAGTACTTC
abundance: .; j_gene: TRBJ2-1; d_gene: .; v_gene: TRBV5-6; CDR3aa: CASSSRQLYGVLQGDEQFF; CDR3nt: TGTGCCAGCAGCTCCCGACAGCTGTACGGGGTCCTACAAGGGGATGAGCAGTTCTTC
abundance: .; j_gene: TRBJ2-1; d_gene: .; v_gene: TRBV20-1; CDR3aa: CSARRPRVGSYNGQFF; CDR3nt: TGCAGTGCTAGAAGACCCAGGGTAGGGTCCTACAATGGGCAGTTCTTC
abundance: .; j_gene: TRBJ1-1; d_gene: TRBD1; v_gene: TRBV4-3; CDR3aa: CASSQDRGGAGTEAFF; CDR3nt: TGCGCCAGCAGCCAAGACCGAGGGGGCGCAGGCACTGAAGCTTTCTTT
abundance: .; j_gene: TRBJ1-5; d_gene: .; v_gene: TRBV27; CDR3aa: CASSLRRSLDQPQHF; CDR3nt: TGTGCCAGCAGTTTAAGGCGCAGTTTAGATCAGCCCCAGCATTTT
abundance: .; j_gene: TRBJ1-4; d_gene: TRBD1; v_gene: TRBV7-2; CDR3aa: CASSPGGPREKLFF; CDR3nt: TGTGCCAGCAGTCCAGGGGGCCCGAGAGAAAAACTGTTTTTT
abundance: many; j_gene: TRBJ1-2; d_gene: TRBD1; v_gene: TRBV6-6; CDR3aa: CASRQGEYGYTF; CDR3nt: TGTGCCAGCAGGCAGGGGGAATACGGCTACACCTTC